Listed below are T cell receptor beta chains from one sample, sequenced in a study of sequential checkpoint blockade in melanoma. Some clones are missing from TCRdb's copy, which holds only in-frame ones; the method was immunoSEQ multiplex PCR. The repertoire holds about 20,000 clones, approximately 85% seen once, with about 51% in the top ten. The sequenced sample was CD8+ T cells sorted from blood (inferred from file names), obtained from a patient given nivolumab and ipilimumab in sequence. Receptor source: a human donor with melanoma. Each CDR3 is given with its conserved first and last residue. The order of the fields is D gene, V gene, J gene, clone size, CDR3 protein, CDR3 DNA. The D gene is left open where the match is weak. Only some rows state a clone size, as once, few, many or a class for expanded clones.

D gene: NA; V gene: TRBV27; J gene: TRBJ2-3; clone size: NA; CDR3 protein: CASSRLKRVGGTDTQYF; CDR3 DNA: TGTGCCAGCAGTCGCTTGAAGCGGGTAGGTGGGACAGATACGCAGTATTTT
D gene: NA; V gene: TRBV27; J gene: TRBJ1-2; clone size: NA; CDR3 protein: CASSLSQPVRGYTF; CDR3 DNA: TGTGCCAGCAGTTTAAGCCAACCCGTGCGGGGCTACACCTTC
D gene: NA; V gene: TRBV27; J gene: TRBJ2-7; clone size: NA; CDR3 protein: CASSLGAGLYEQYF; CDR3 DNA: TGTGCCAGCAGTTTGGGGGCAGGGTTGTACGAGCAGTACTTC
D gene: TRBD1; V gene: TRBV5-8; J gene: TRBJ1-5; clone size: few; CDR3 protein: CASRGGILDRGRLSNQPQHF; CDR3 DNA: TGTGCCAGCAGGGGGGGGATCTTGGACAGGGGACGACTGAGCAATCAGCCCCAGCATTTT
D gene: NA; V gene: TRBV5-5; J gene: TRBJ1-5; clone size: NA; CDR3 protein: CASSLPGLGQPQHF; CDR3 DNA: TGTGCCAGCAGCTTGCCTGGACTGGGTCAGCCCCAGCATTTT
D gene: NA; V gene: TRBV4-3; J gene: TRBJ1-6; clone size: NA; CDR3 protein: CASSQDGEGGGSPLHF; CDR3 DNA: TGCGCCAGCAGCCAAGACGGGGAGGGAGGGGGGTCACCCCTCCACTTT
D gene: NA; V gene: TRBV10-2; J gene: TRBJ2-1; clone size: NA; CDR3 protein: CASSESAVYNEQFF; CDR3 DNA: TGCGCCAGCAGTGAGTCAGCGGTTTACAATGAGCAGTTCTTC
D gene: TRBD2; V gene: TRBV4-1; J gene: TRBJ2-1; clone size: medium-sized; CDR3 protein: CASSQEPDPGGEQFF; CDR3 DNA: TGCGCCAGCAGCCAAGAACCGGACCCGGGAGGGGAGCAGTTCTTC
D gene: TRBD1; V gene: TRBV11-2; J gene: TRBJ2-1; clone size: NA; CDR3 protein: CASSSGTGEVNEQFF; CDR3 DNA: TGTGCCAGCAGCTCCGGGACAGGGGAAGTCAATGAGCAGTTCTTC
D gene: NA; V gene: TRBV5-4; J gene: TRBJ2-1; clone size: few; CDR3 protein: CASSSTSNNEQFF; CDR3 DNA: TGTGCCAGCAGCTCAACTAGCAACAATGAGCAGTTCTTC
D gene: NA; V gene: TRBV5-4; J gene: TRBJ2-2; clone size: NA; CDR3 protein: CASSHQGGELFF; CDR3 DNA: TGTGCCAGCAGCCACCAGGGCGGGGAGCTGTTTTTT
D gene: NA; V gene: TRBV6-4; J gene: TRBJ1-6; clone size: few; CDR3 protein: CASRLGGADSPLHF; CDR3 DNA: TGTGCCAGCAGACTTGGGGGCGCCGATTCACCCCTCCACTTT
D gene: TRBD1; V gene: TRBV2; J gene: TRBJ1-2; clone size: NA; CDR3 protein: CASKQGASGYTF; CDR3 DNA: TGTGCCAGCAAACAGGGGGCCAGTGGCTACACCTTC
D gene: TRBD2; V gene: TRBV29-1; J gene: TRBJ2-5; clone size: NA; CDR3 protein: CSVEGAGVYQETQYF; CDR3 DNA: TGCAGCGTTGAAGGTGCGGGGGTCTATCAAGAGACCCAGTACTTC
D gene: TRBD1; V gene: TRBV9; J gene: TRBJ1-2; clone size: NA; CDR3 protein: CASSPWDRGLNYGYTF; CDR3 DNA: TGTGCCAGCAGCCCTTGGGACAGGGGCCTTAACTATGGCTACACCTTC
D gene: TRBD2; V gene: TRBV18; J gene: TRBJ2-2; clone size: NA; CDR3 protein: CASSPPPGEGYTGELFF; CDR3 DNA: TGTGCCAGCTCACCACCGCCCGGGGAGGGTTACACCGGGGAGCTGTTTTTT
D gene: NA; V gene: TRBV7-8; J gene: TRBJ2-7; clone size: NA; CDR3 protein: CASSLSGTTTYEQYF; CDR3 DNA: TGTGCCAGCAGCCTTTCCGGGACAACCACCTACGAGCAGTACTTC
D gene: TRBD1; V gene: TRBV5-8; J gene: TRBJ2-7; clone size: few; CDR3 protein: CASSLERTGGKYEQYF; CDR3 DNA: TGTGCCAGCAGCTTGGAAAGGACAGGGGGCAAATACGAGCAGTACTTC
D gene: NA; V gene: TRBV6-4; J gene: TRBJ2-3; clone size: NA; CDR3 protein: CASSDGSTDTQYF; CDR3 DNA: TGTGCCAGCAGTGATGGCAGCACAGATACGCAGTATTTT
D gene: TRBD1; V gene: TRBV28; J gene: TRBJ2-7; clone size: NA; CDR3 protein: CASTDGQANPYEQYF; CDR3 DNA: TGTGCCAGCACCGATGGACAGGCCAATCCCTACGAGCAGTACTTC
D gene: NA; V gene: TRBV21-1; J gene: TRBJ1-1; clone size: few; CDR3 protein: CASSPHKAPGTEAFF; CDR3 DNA: TGTGCCAGCAGCCCCCACAAGGCACCGGGCACTGAAGCTTTCTTT
D gene: TRBD1; V gene: TRBV2; J gene: TRBJ2-2; clone size: NA; CDR3 protein: CASSLGQGSGELFF; CDR3 DNA: TGTGCCAGCAGCCTCGGACAGGGATCCGGGGAGCTGTTTTTT
D gene: TRBD2; V gene: TRBV28; J gene: TRBJ2-7; clone size: NA; CDR3 protein: CASSLPSGGAGYEQYF; CDR3 DNA: TGTGCCAGCAGTTTGCCTAGCGGGGGGGCTGGGTACGAGCAGTACTTC
D gene: NA; V gene: TRBV7-6; J gene: TRBJ2-1; clone size: NA; CDR3 protein: CASSLGLMNEQFF; CDR3 DNA: TGTGCCAGCAGCTTAGGTCTAATGAATGAGCAGTTCTTC
D gene: NA; V gene: TRBV14; J gene: TRBJ1-2; clone size: NA; CDR3 protein: CASTQGYGYTF; CDR3 DNA: TGTGCCAGTACCCAGGGCTATGGCTACACCTTC
D gene: NA; V gene: TRBV4-1; J gene: TRBJ1-5; clone size: NA; CDR3 protein: CASSQDLSNQPQHF; CDR3 DNA: TGCGCCAGCAGCCAAGATCTGAGCAATCAGCCCCAGCATTTT
D gene: TRBD1; V gene: TRBV9; J gene: TRBJ1-2; clone size: NA; CDR3 protein: CASSADRGYGYTF; CDR3 DNA: TGTGCCAGCAGCGCAGACAGGGGTTATGGCTACACCTTC
D gene: TRBD1; V gene: TRBV29-1; J gene: TRBJ1-1; clone size: NA; CDR3 protein: CSVEEMDRANTEAFF; CDR3 DNA: TGCAGCGTTGAAGAAATGGACAGGGCTAACACTGAAGCTTTCTTT
D gene: TRBD1; V gene: TRBV25-1; J gene: TRBJ2-3; clone size: NA; CDR3 protein: CASRELTGVDSDTQYF; CDR3 DNA: TGTGCCAGCAGAGAACTGACAGGGGTAGATTCGGATACGCAGTATTTT
D gene: NA; V gene: TRBV4-3; J gene: TRBJ1-2; clone size: NA; CDR3 protein: CASSQDLSPRRQDYGYTF; CDR3 DNA: TGCGCCAGCAGCCAAGATCTCTCCCCGCGAAGACAGGACTATGGCTACACCTTC
D gene: NA; V gene: TRBV27; J gene: TRBJ2-7; clone size: NA; CDR3 protein: CASSYRSGFSYEQYF; CDR3 DNA: TGTGCCAGCAGCTACCGTTCAGGGTTTTCCTACGAGCAGTACTTC
D gene: TRBD1; V gene: TRBV5-6; J gene: TRBJ2-7; clone size: NA; CDR3 protein: CASSFLVTGQVSYEQYF; CDR3 DNA: TGTGCCAGCAGCTTTCTTGTCACGGGACAGGTCTCCTACGAGCAGTACTTC
D gene: NA; V gene: TRBV5-8; J gene: TRBJ2-7; clone size: medium-sized; CDR3 protein: CASSLLGALDEQYF; CDR3 DNA: TGTGCCAGCAGCTTGTTGGGGGCGCTGGACGAGCAGTACTTC
D gene: TRBD2; V gene: TRBV7-9; J gene: TRBJ2-5; clone size: NA; CDR3 protein: CASSFPGTSGGRQETQYF; CDR3 DNA: TGTGCCAGCAGTTTCCCCGGGACTAGCGGGGGACGGCAAGAGACCCAGTACTTC
D gene: NA; V gene: TRBV5-4; J gene: TRBJ2-2; clone size: NA; CDR3 protein: CASSPGGGLLFF; CDR3 DNA: TGTGCCAGCAGCCCTGGGGGGGGCTTGCTGTTTTTT
D gene: TRBD2; V gene: TRBV9; J gene: TRBJ2-7; clone size: once; CDR3 protein: CASSVAGLADYEQYF; CDR3 DNA: TGTGCCAGCAGCGTAGCTGGACTAGCGGACTACGAGCAGTACTTC
D gene: TRBD2; V gene: TRBV7-9; J gene: TRBJ2-4; clone size: NA; CDR3 protein: CASSSGGASGPIAKNIQYF; CDR3 DNA: TGTGCCAGCAGCTCAGGTGGTGCTAGCGGGCCTATAGCCAAAAACATTCAGTACTTC
D gene: TRBD1; V gene: TRBV2; J gene: TRBJ2-7; clone size: NA; CDR3 protein: CASSEKAGGSYEQYF; CDR3 DNA: TGTGCCAGCAGTGAAAAGGCAGGGGGTTCCTACGAGCAGTACTTC
D gene: NA; V gene: TRBV21-1; J gene: TRBJ2-7; clone size: NA; CDR3 protein: CASSNLRAGQGTFEQYF; CDR3 DNA: TGTGCCAGCAGCAACCTTCGGGCGGGACAGGGGACTTTCGAGCAGTACTTC
D gene: TRBD1; V gene: TRBV4-3; J gene: TRBJ2-7; clone size: NA; CDR3 protein: CASSLTTGDEQYF; CDR3 DNA: TGCGCCAGCAGCCTAACCACAGGGGACGAGCAGTACTTC
D gene: NA; V gene: TRBV7-8; J gene: TRBJ2-5; clone size: NA; CDR3 protein: CASSLDLSRETQYF; CDR3 DNA: TGTGCCAGCAGCTTAGATCTCAGTCGTGAGACCCAGTACTTC
D gene: TRBD2; V gene: TRBV7-6; J gene: TRBJ2-3; clone size: NA; CDR3 protein: CASSLAAGGRDTQYF; CDR3 DNA: TGTGCCAGCAGCTTAGCAGCGGGGGGGCGAGATACGCAGTATTTT
D gene: NA; V gene: TRBV27; J gene: TRBJ1-4; clone size: few; CDR3 protein: CASSLIGQTTNEKLFF; CDR3 DNA: TGTGCCAGCAGTTTAATCGGACAGACAACTAATGAAAAACTGTTTTTT
D gene: TRBD1; V gene: TRBV19; J gene: TRBJ2-7; clone size: NA; CDR3 protein: CASSSGQRIYEQYF; CDR3 DNA: TGTGCCAGTAGTTCGGGACAGAGGATATACGAGCAGTACTTC
D gene: TRBD2; V gene: TRBV7-9; J gene: TRBJ2-1; clone size: few; CDR3 protein: CASSYNKRGGVYNEQFF; CDR3 DNA: TGTGCCAGCAGCTACAACAAGCGGGGGGGCGTGTACAATGAGCAGTTCTTC
D gene: NA; V gene: TRBV9; J gene: TRBJ2-2; clone size: NA; CDR3 protein: CASSDEVGRGTGELFF; CDR3 DNA: TGTGCCAGCAGCGACGAGGTGGGCCGGGGGACCGGGGAGCTGTTTTTT
D gene: NA; V gene: TRBV5-5; J gene: TRBJ2-3; clone size: NA; CDR3 protein: CASSSTSLTQYF; CDR3 DNA: TGTGCCAGCAGCTCGACATCGCTCACGCAGTATTTT
D gene: TRBD1; V gene: TRBV10-3; J gene: TRBJ1-3; clone size: NA; CDR3 protein: CAISDRTGLSGNTIYF; CDR3 DNA: TGTGCCATCAGCGATCGGACAGGGCTCTCTGGAAACACCATATATTTT
D gene: NA; V gene: TRBV6-6; J gene: TRBJ2-3; clone size: NA; CDR3 protein: CASSRGDTQYF; CDR3 DNA: TGTGCCAGCAGTCGGGGTGATACGCAGTATTTT
D gene: TRBD1; V gene: TRBV7-9; J gene: TRBJ2-7; clone size: few; CDR3 protein: CASSLEQGSEQYF; CDR3 DNA: TGTGCCAGCAGCTTAGAACAGGGGAGCGAGCAGTACTTC
D gene: NA; V gene: TRBV27; J gene: TRBJ2-1; clone size: few; CDR3 protein: CASRTRYNEQFF; CDR3 DNA: TGTGCCAGCAGGACTAGATACAATGAGCAGTTCTTC
D gene: TRBD1; V gene: TRBV28; J gene: TRBJ1-1; clone size: NA; CDR3 protein: CASRTGGDTEAFF; CDR3 DNA: TGTGCCAGCAGGACAGGGGGGGACACTGAAGCTTTCTTT
D gene: TRBD2; V gene: TRBV11-2; J gene: TRBJ2-3; clone size: once; CDR3 protein: CASSRLSGGETPMSDTQYF; CDR3 DNA: TGTGCCAGCAGCCGCCTTAGCGGGGGGGAAACTCCAATGTCAGATACGCAGTATTTT
D gene: NA; V gene: TRBV30; J gene: TRBJ1-2; clone size: NA; CDR3 protein: CAWSGDWEGYTF; CDR3 DNA: TGTGCCTGGAGTGGTGATTGGGAGGGCTACACCTTC
D gene: NA; V gene: TRBV6-6; J gene: TRBJ1-6; clone size: NA; CDR3 protein: CASSPERHYNSPLHF; CDR3 DNA: TGTGCCAGCAGCCCAGAACGACATTATAATTCACCCCTCCACTTT
D gene: NA; V gene: TRBV5-4; J gene: TRBJ1-2; clone size: NA; CDR3 protein: CASSLKGGYGYTF; CDR3 DNA: TGTGCCAGCAGCTTGAAGGGAGGCTATGGCTACACCTTC
D gene: TRBD1; V gene: TRBV5-4; J gene: TRBJ1-3; clone size: NA; CDR3 protein: CASSLGSGGLSGNTIYF; CDR3 DNA: TGTGCCAGCAGCTTGGGTTCAGGGGGTCTCTCTGGAAACACCATATATTTT